This is a list of T cell receptor beta chains from one sample in a study of identifying expanded T cells in peripheral blood. The table came from immunoSEQ multiplex PCR; TCRdb's copy has only in-frame clones and leaves some out. The repertoire holds approximately 120,000 clones, with about 85% as singletons. The sample consisted of blood. The receptors stem from a person aged 18 to 70 in good health. Each CDR3 is given with its conserved first and last residue. Fields, in order: CDR3 protein, CDR3 DNA, V gene, D gene, J gene, clone size. The D gene is left open where the match is weak. Some rows have no size entry. The others give once, few or many, or a class for an expanded clone.

cdr3_aa: CASRRPSSSDTQYF
cdr3_nt: TGTGCCAGCAGGCGACCCTCTAGTTCGGATACGCAGTATTTT
v_call: TRBV27
d_call: -
j_call: TRBJ2-3
clone_size: -

cdr3_aa: CASKPTSYGNLEQYF
cdr3_nt: TGTGCCAGCAAGCCGACGTCGTACGGTAATCTCGAGCAGTACTTC
v_call: TRBV27
d_call: -
j_call: TRBJ2-7
clone_size: -

cdr3_aa: CASSQAAGGAETQYF
cdr3_nt: TGCGCCAGCAGCCAAGCGGCCGGAGGAGCGGAGACCCAGTACTTC
v_call: TRBV4-1
d_call: -
j_call: TRBJ2-5
clone_size: -

cdr3_aa: CASSTVSNYGYTF
cdr3_nt: TGTGCCAGCAGCACCGTATCGAACTATGGCTACACCTTC
v_call: TRBV5-5
d_call: -
j_call: TRBJ1-2
clone_size: -

cdr3_aa: CASSSPFRSSYNEQFF
cdr3_nt: TGTGCCAGCAGTTCTCCCTTCCGTAGCTCCTACAATGAGCAGTTCTTC
v_call: TRBV7-9
d_call: -
j_call: TRBJ2-1
clone_size: -

cdr3_aa: CAGQKISGNTIYF
cdr3_nt: TGTGCGGGACAAAAAATCTCTGGAAACACCATATATTTT
v_call: TRBV30
d_call: -
j_call: TRBJ1-3
clone_size: -

cdr3_aa: CASSRTRGDEQFF
cdr3_nt: TGTGCCAGCAGCCGAACGCGGGGCGATGAGCAGTTCTTC
v_call: TRBV7-7
d_call: -
j_call: TRBJ2-1
clone_size: many

cdr3_aa: CACTPHMGGYTF
cdr3_nt: TGTGCCTGTACGCCCCATATGGGCGGCTACACCTTC
v_call: TRBV30
d_call: -
j_call: TRBJ1-2
clone_size: -

cdr3_aa: CASSGGAGTDTQYF
cdr3_nt: TGCGCCAGCAGCGGGGGGGCCGGAACAGATACGCAGTATTTT
v_call: TRBV5-1
d_call: -
j_call: TRBJ2-3
clone_size: -

cdr3_aa: CASSFLGRGIRETQYF
cdr3_nt: TGTGCCAGCAGTTTCCTTGGCAGGGGAATCCGAGAGACCCAGTACTTC
v_call: TRBV27
d_call: -
j_call: TRBJ2-5
clone_size: once

cdr3_aa: CASSGTEYGYTF
cdr3_nt: TGTGCCAGCAGCGGGACAGAGTATGGCTACACCTTC
v_call: TRBV2
d_call: TRBD1
j_call: TRBJ1-2
clone_size: -

cdr3_aa: CASSLGTRGYTF
cdr3_nt: TGTGCCAGCAGCTTAGGGACGAGGGGCTACACCTTC
v_call: TRBV11-2
d_call: -
j_call: TRBJ1-2
clone_size: -

cdr3_aa: CASGPGQGYTEAFF
cdr3_nt: TGTGCTAGTGGCCCCGGGCAGGGTTACACTGAAGCTTTCTTT
v_call: TRBV12-5
d_call: -
j_call: TRBJ1-1
clone_size: -

cdr3_aa: CASKVGTYTGELFF
cdr3_nt: TGTGCCAGTAAAGTCGGGACTTACACCGGGGAGCTGTTTTTT
v_call: TRBV19
d_call: -
j_call: TRBJ2-2
clone_size: -

cdr3_aa: CASSIVGSPFSNQPQHF
cdr3_nt: TGTGCCAGTAGTATAGTTGGGAGTCCCTTTAGCAATCAGCCCCAGCATTTT
v_call: TRBV19
d_call: -
j_call: TRBJ1-5
clone_size: -

cdr3_aa: CASGQRGIADTQYF
cdr3_nt: TGTGCCAGCGGGCAAAGGGGGATCGCAGATACGCAGTATTTT
v_call: TRBV2
d_call: -
j_call: TRBJ2-3
clone_size: -

cdr3_aa: CASTPQQGTEAFF
cdr3_nt: TGTGCCAGCACTCCCCAGCAGGGGACTGAAGCTTTCTTT
v_call: TRBV6-6
d_call: -
j_call: TRBJ1-1
clone_size: -

cdr3_aa: CASSWEGSVYEQYF
cdr3_nt: TGTGCCAGCAGCTGGGAGGGTTCTGTCTACGAGCAGTACTTC
v_call: TRBV11-1
d_call: TRBD2
j_call: TRBJ2-7
clone_size: -

cdr3_aa: CASSLVEGSGNTIYF
cdr3_nt: TGTGCCAGCAGCTTAGTGGAAGGATCTGGAAACACCATATATTTT
v_call: TRBV7-6
d_call: -
j_call: TRBJ1-3
clone_size: -

cdr3_aa: CASSYRLEQFF
cdr3_nt: TGTGCCAGCAGTTACCGACTGGAGCAGTTCTTC
v_call: TRBV6-6
d_call: -
j_call: TRBJ2-1
clone_size: once

cdr3_aa: CASSAQGSNTGELFF
cdr3_nt: TGTGCCAGCAGTGCACAGGGATCGAACACCGGGGAGCTGTTTTTT
v_call: TRBV2
d_call: -
j_call: TRBJ2-2
clone_size: -

cdr3_aa: CASRQGALADTQYF
cdr3_nt: TGTGCCAGCAGGCAGGGGGCGCTGGCAGATACGCAGTATTTT
v_call: TRBV2
d_call: TRBD1
j_call: TRBJ2-3
clone_size: -

cdr3_aa: CASSDLTSYNEQFF
cdr3_nt: TGTGCCAGCAGTGACCTAACCTCCTACAATGAGCAGTTCTTC
v_call: TRBV6-5
d_call: -
j_call: TRBJ2-1
clone_size: -

cdr3_aa: CASTTRLGYISYGYTF
cdr3_nt: TGTGCCAGTACTACGCGTCTGGGTTACATTAGCTATGGCTACACCTTC
v_call: TRBV19
d_call: -
j_call: TRBJ1-2
clone_size: -

cdr3_aa: CSVEGTSSTDTQYF
cdr3_nt: TGCAGCGTTGAAGGGACCAGCAGCACAGATACGCAGTATTTT
v_call: TRBV29-1
d_call: -
j_call: TRBJ2-3
clone_size: -